This T cell receptor (beta chain) came from a study of shared clonotypes between healthy human individuals (dated by TCRdb to about 2020). With regard to the full study: The cohort comprised a couple of women and a few men aged 18 to 49 years. To increase sequencing depth and limit assay-specific biases, TCR repertoire library preparation and sequencing were carried out by different laboratories using diverse techniques. Per donor, leukapheresis produced somewhere between about 0.9 and 10 billion PBMCs. For each donor, CD4 naive and CD4 memory were each run on three plates, CD8 naive on two plates, and CD8 memory on one plate. The study deeply sequenced blood TCR repertoires of several healthy adults to estimate repertoire size and the extent of clonotype sharing between individuals. What the research found in general, with its limitations: Pairwise subsampling led to the expectation that sequencing depth would affect the degree of clonotype sharing among donors. Sampling was limited to blood, and TCR repertoires in tissue likely differ from TCR repertoires in blood. Incomplete sequencing was indicated by rarefaction of sorted-subset datasets, despite the large sequencing depth. Estimated clonotype richness was generally larger for naive than for memory subsets. Higher generation probabilities were observed for clonotypes shared by all four sorted-subset donors than for non-shared clonotypes. Because the study included only a small number of donors, the genetic and exposure-history diversity represented was limited. Sharing across several donors was observed for around 5% of naive CD4, under 4% of naive CD8, 2% to 2.5% of memory CD4, and around 0.4% of memory CD8 clonotypes.

Notes on this clone: Its recognized antigen is unknown. It has no much larger one-base neighbor in the sample; base qualities were not kept.

CDR1 and CDR2 were assigned from the germline V gene (reference sequence) as SEHNR and FQNEAQ. The trim is 3 bases for V and 2 bases for J, with a gap of 19 bases between the germline ends. Including the terminal cysteine and phenylalanine, the CDR3 comprises 18 residues. Only the CDR3 part of the read is kept: 54 bases, read in frame from the first base. Healthy HIV-negative adults with no recently reported acute infections or vaccinations were included as donors. Only Caucasian adults living in Nashville, Tennessee, USA were represented among the donors. CD4+ T cells were enriched by magnetic negative selection, after which naive cells were positively selected on CD45RA and the negative fraction was taken as the memory subset. Blood was obtained by leukapheresis, after which PBMCs were separated by Ficoll-Histopaque density gradient centrifugation and cryopreserved in liquid nitrogen vapor phase. Analytical flow cytometry was used to check the purity and quantity of each magnetically sorted T cell population. From each sorted fraction, genomic DNA was isolated and quantified by UV absorbance on a Nanodrop 2000c.

TCR CDR3 regions were amplified from genomic DNA by multiplex PCR using the deep immunoSEQ assay. For each cell subset, the extracted genomic DNA was distributed evenly across all wells of several immunoSEQ 96-well plates, and each plate served as one replicate. For sorted subsets, each replicate PCR was loaded with roughly 0.2 ug genomic DNA, equivalent to some 31,000 T cell genomes. The purified libraries were quantified using a Qubit 3.0 fluorometer, sized with a Bioanalyzer 2100, and then quantified again using the KAPA Library Quantification kit. Each immunoSEQ 96-well plate was sequenced on its own single-read 150-cycle Illumina NextSeq 550 flow cell. As for the authors' bioinformatics: Because the immunoSEQ output held only junctional sequences and lacked quality scores, the filtering could not match the filtering applied to full-length reads. Sequences were annotated with PyIR, a Python wrapper for IgBLAST v1.9, and V/J genes and CDR3 were assigned using IMGT germline references. Any read was removed if the V/J assignment was weak (E-value above 1e-6), the CDR3 was missing, or the read contained stop codons, out-of-frame junctions, or ambiguous translated residues. V3J clonotypes were defined as sequences sharing the same inferred V gene, J gene, and CDR3 amino acid sequence. Percentage overlap between repertoires was computed as shared unique clonotypes divided by the size of the smaller repertoire. RTK rarefaction, the Chao1 estimator, and Recon v2.1 estimates of unobserved clonotypes were used to assess repertoire richness. OLGA was used to compute generation probabilities for all TCRbeta clonotypes that the gDNA method yielded from a handful of donors. TCRdb holds this immuneACCESS table with in-frame rearrangements only. Some clones are missing; in checked studies, unresolved V genes explain under half, and the rest has no known cause. The V and J calls and the clone size are those of that table, but D and trimming were determined from the DNA. The sample table holds about 340,000 clones, of which more than 60% were seen once. Clones ranked in the top ten supply more than 9% of the sample.

Sequenced input: memory CD4+ T cells sorted from blood. The intended sense of this specimen's cell subset or site label: CD45RA-negative fraction. The source of this sequence is a man aged 30-40 years in good health. The chain is assembled from TRBV7-9 and TRBJ2-2; the D segment could be TRBD1, given 5 matching bases. The CDR3 has the sequence CASSFLTLGAANTGELFF. The nucleotide sequence is given as TGTGCCAGCAGCTTTTTAACCCTTGGGGCAGCAAACACCGGGGAGCTGTTTTTT.